The next 26 T cell receptor beta chains were all read from a single sample in a study of long-term antiretroviral therapy in people with HIV. It was version v3.0 of the immunoSEQ assay that was run at survey level. The data were produced by immunoSEQ multiplex PCR, yet TCRdb's version contains in-frame clones alone and is incomplete. Here the sample spans thousands of clones, 70% to 90% being singletons. The specimen comprised unsorted PBMCs, sampled 3.7 years after starting antiretroviral therapy. These receptor sequences come from a woman aged 50 to 65 with HIV.

This rearrangement joins TRBV28 to TRBJ2-4; TRBD1 might be the D (6 bases). The germline CDR1 and CDR2 sequences are MDHEN and SYDVKM. V was shortened by 10 bases and J by 1 base, with 14 bases between the two germline ends. The CDR3 has 14 residues. CDR3 coding DNA: TGTGCCATCCGGGACATCTCCGCCAAAAACATTCAGTACTTC. It specifies CAIRDISAKNIQYF. The entire variable domain, with the rest obtained from reference TRBV28 and TRBJ2-4, is as follows: DVKVTQSSRYLVKRTGEKVFLECVQDMDHENMFWYRQDPGLGLRLIYFSYDVKMKEKGDIPEGYSVSREKKERFSLILESASTNQTSMYLCAIRDISAKNIQYFGAGTRLSVL.

The V and J genes are TRBV5-6 and TRBJ2-5; D is ambiguous. Germline CDR1 reads SGHDT; CDR2 reads YYEEEE. V lost 0 bases to trimming and J lost 2 bases, with 2 bases between them. This CDR3 has 12 residues. CDR3 DNA: TGTGCCAGCAGCTTGGTGCAAGAGACCCAGTACTTC. Residues: CASSLVQETQYF.

The chain has TRBV10-2 and TRBJ1-1; tentatively, D is TRBD1 (6 bases). Trimming removed 6 bases at V and 0 bases at J, with 17 bases between. The CDR3 loop spans 16 amino acids. Germline loops: CDR1 WSHSY, CDR2 SAAADI. The DNA for the CDR3 is TGCGCCAGCAGATATACAGGGAATCCTATGAACACTGAAGCTTTCTTT. It is translated as CASRYTGNPMNTEAFF.

The chain combines TRBV18 with TRBJ2-7; 7 bases line up with TRBD1. Trimming took 3 bases from V and 1 from J; bases not matched to a gene: 3. Germline CDR1 and CDR2: KGHSH and LQKENI. This CDR3 contains 14 residues. Here the CDR3 reads CASSPGTASYEQYF. The CDR3 DNA follows: TGTGCCAGCTCACCCGGGACAGCTTCCTACGAGCAGTACTTC.

The chain uses TRBV21-1 and TRBJ1-1. TRBV21-1 is a recognized pseudogene. CDR3 size: 9 residues. The CDR3 loop is CASRLHAFF. The CDR3 DNA follows: TGTGCCAGCAGGCTCCACGCTTTCTTT.

The genes are TRBV5-1 and TRBJ2-1; D perhaps matches TRBD2 (5 bases). Trimming stripped 3 bases from V and 0 bases from J, with 10 bases between. CDR1 and CDR2 (germline): SGHRS, YFSETQ. The CDR3 has 15 amino acids. CDR3 sequence (DNA): TGCGCCAGCAGCTCTAGCATTAGCTCCTACAATGAGCAGTTCTTC. This codes for CASSSSISSYNEQFF.

V usage is TRBV28 and J usage is TRBJ2-7; D unclear. Germline assignment: CDR1 MDHEN and CDR2 SYDVKM. V lost 10 bases, J lost 2 bases, and 12 bases lay in between. The CDR3 contains 12 residues. The CDR3 loop is CAIADGPYEQYF. The CDR3 nucleotides are TGTGCCATCGCGGACGGACCCTACGAGCAGTACTTC.

This clone was recorded only once. The rearrangement uses TRBV7-8 and TRBJ2-1, with D tentatively TRBD1 (6 bases). Germline V gene sequence: CDR1 SGHVS, CDR2 FQNEAQ. This CDR3 is 16 amino acids long. V lost 1 base and J 0 bases, leaving 10 bases between the germline ends. The CDR3 region has the DNA TGTGCCAGCAGCTTAGAAAGGGGGAGCTCCTACAATGAGCAGTTCTTC. This gives the protein CASSLERGSSYNEQFF.

This clone was recorded once. The chain employs TRBV18 and TRBJ1-5; D is unresolved. Trimming took 5 bases from V and 6 from J, leaving 11 bases between them. Germline CDR1 reads KGHSH; CDR2 reads LQKENI. This CDR3 has 13 residues. The CDR3: CASSTAEGQPQHF. The CDR3 nucleotides are TGTGCCAGCTCAACGGCCGAGGGTCAGCCCCAGCATTTT.

The chain recombines TRBV5-1 with TRBJ2-2; 7 bases agree with TRBD2. V was pared by 4 bases and J by 3 bases, with 3 bases of the junction left unmatched. The CDR3 is made up of 14 amino acids. The germline V gene has CDR1 SGHRS and CDR2 YFSETQ. CDR3: CASSVLADTGELFF. DNA of the CDR3: TGCGCCAGCAGCGTCCTAGCGGACACCGGGGAGCTGTTTTTT.

The genes are TRBV7-2 and TRBJ1-5; D not certain. The CDR3 consists of 14 residues. Trimming left V 2 bases short and J 3 bases short, with 8 bases between. CDR1 and CDR2 from the germline V gene are SGHTA and FQGNSA. Here the CDR3 reads CASSLTGPNQPQHF. As DNA, the CDR3 is TGTGCCAGCAGCTTAACCGGGCCCAATCAGCCCCAGCATTTT.

In this sample, this clone turned up once. This rearrangement joins TRBV10-3 to TRBJ2-6; no reliable D call. CDR3 length: 12 residues. Germline assignment: CDR1 ENHRY and CDR2 SYGVKD. Trimming removed 11 bases at V and 0 bases at J, with 5 bases between. The CDR3 reads CAVDSGANVLTF. In DNA, the CDR3 is TGTGCCGTCGACTCTGGGGCCAACGTCCTGACTTTC.

The chain couples TRBV30 to TRBJ1-1; D remains ambiguous. CDR3 length equals 13 residues. With 0 bases removed from V and 5 bases from J, the gap between germline ends came to 10 bases. CDR1 is GTSNPN, CDR2 SVGIG, per germline (reference sequence). For the CDR3, the DNA is TGTGCCTGGAGTGTACTGGAGGCAACTGAAGCTTTCTTT. The encoded protein is CAWSVLEATEAFF. The full variable domain, in which reference TRBV30 and TRBJ1-1 provide the parts outside the CDR3, is SQTIHQWPATLVQPVGSPLSLECTVEGTSNPNLYWYRQAAGRGLQLLFYSVGIGQISSEVPQNLSASRPQDRQFILSSKKLLLSDSGFYLCAWSVLEATEAFFGQGTRLTVV.

The chain is built from TRBV5-4 and TRBJ2-1, with 11 bases lining up with TRBD2. The CDR3 spans 17 residues. Germline lookup yields CDR1 SGHNT and CDR2 YYREEE (reference sequence). J lost 0 bases, V lost 5 bases, and 7 bases had no gene match. The CDR3 is CASRAGLAASSYNEQFF. In nucleotides, the CDR3 is TGTGCCAGCAGGGCGGGACTAGCGGCCAGCTCCTACAATGAGCAGTTCTTC.

The V and J genes are TRBV5-1 and TRBJ2-3, with 11 bases matching TRBD2. Germline V lookup: CDR1 SGHRS, CDR2 YFSETQ. Unmatched junction bases numbered 4, after V lost 2 bases and J lost 2 bases. The CDR3 extends over 16 amino acids. The CDR3 coding sequence is TGCGCCAGCAGCTTTGAACTAGCGGGAGTCACAGATACGCAGTATTTT. This codes for CASSFELAGVTDTQYF.

The chain uses TRBV28 and TRBJ1-2; D may be TRBD1 (5 bases). The V end was cut by 2 bases, the J end by 5 bases, with 24 bases between. This CDR3 spans 18 amino acids. Germline CDR1 and CDR2: MDHEN and SYDVKM. DNA for the CDR3: TGTGCCAGCAGTTTAGGCTACGGCGGGACGGAAAAGAGGTATGGCTACACCTTC. This translates into CASSLGYGGTEKRYGYTF.

This clone was counted between two and nine times. The chain recombines TRBV7-9 with TRBJ2-5, with 8 positions matching TRBD2. The CDR3 has 15 residues. Germline V gene sequence: CDR1 SEHNR, CDR2 FQNEAQ (reference sequence). The ends lost 6 bases at V and 5 bases at J; junction bases unmatched: 11. CDR3 sequence (DNA): TGTGCCAGCAGAGAAGGAGGCGGGGGGTTTGAGACCCAGTACTTC. Encoded protein: CASREGGGGFETQYF.

This chain's CDR3 is CASSSRGPQHF. In DNA form, the CDR3 reads TGTGCCAGCTCAAGTCGGGGGCCCCAGCATTTT. The chain couples TRBV18 to TRBJ1-5; D not resolved. CDR1 is KGHSH, CDR2 LQKENI, per germline. Trimming removed 5 bases from V and 9 bases from J, with 8 bases in between. This CDR3 has 11 amino acids.

This clone is categorized as large (0.1 to 1%). V gene TRBV2 combines with J gene TRBJ1-5; D might be TRBD1 (5 bases). In germline, CDR1 is SNHLY, CDR2 FYNNEI. V lost 6 bases and J lost 3, with 15 bases in between. The CDR3 covers 15 residues. This CDR3 reads CASRRGPLNNQPQHF. The CDR3 DNA reads TGTGCCAGCAGACGGGGACCGTTGAACAATCAGCCCCAGCATTTT.

The chain joins TRBV11-2 to TRBJ2-7, with a possible D match to TRBD2 (5 bases). Germline CDR1 and CDR2: SGHAT and FQNNGV. V lost 0 bases to trimming and J lost 2 bases, with 11 bases between them. The CDR3 sequence is 15 residues long. CDR3 loop: CASSLDASGPYEQYF. In nucleotides, the CDR3 is TGTGCCAGCAGCTTAGATGCCAGCGGTCCCTACGAGCAGTACTTC.

This sequence joins TRBV6-1 and TRBJ1-5; no firm D call. With 1 base removed from V and 0 bases from J, the gap between germline ends came to 7 bases. Looked up from germline, CDR1 is MNHNS and CDR2 is SASEGT. The CDR3 length is 15 residues. The CDR3 protein is CASSEVGYSNQPQHF. The CDR3 coding sequence is TGTGCCAGCAGTGAAGTGGGGTATAGCAATCAGCCCCAGCATTTT.

The chain uses TRBV6-5 and TRBJ2-1; TRBD2 agrees at 7 bases. The CDR3 length is 15 residues. The trim removed 2 bases at V and 10 bases at J, leaving 11 bases unmatched. Germline V CDR1 and CDR2: MNHEY, SVGAGI. Here the CDR3 reads CASSYRGGPVNEQFF. The CDR3 bases are TGTGCCAGCAGTTACAGGGGAGGGCCAGTTAACGAGCAGTTCTTC.

The chain carries TRBV6-1 and TRBJ1-5; no clear D gene. The CDR3 consists of 14 residues. Trimming stripped 0 bases from V and 4 bases from J, with 7 bases between. Germline V gene data show CDR1 as MNHNS and CDR2 as SASEGT. The CDR3 DNA follows: TGTGCCAGCAGTGAAGCCTCGGGGAATCAGCCCCAGCATTTT. Its protein product is CASSEASGNQPQHF.

V is TRBV2 and J is TRBJ2-7; D remains ambiguous. The germline V gene encodes CDR1 SNHLY and CDR2 FYNNEI. V was clipped by 1 base and J by 2 bases, with 18 bases between them. The CDR3 is 17 amino acids. CDR3 amino acids: CASSEGHRVEDPYEQYF. For the CDR3, the DNA is TGTGCCAGCAGTGAAGGACATCGGGTGGAAGACCCCTACGAGCAGTACTTC.

The CDR3, as DNA: TGTGCCAGCAGCTCTAGCGGGCTAGATACGCAGTATTTT. Its protein product is CASSSSGLDTQYF. V is TRBV6-4 and J is TRBJ2-3; 8 nucleotides line up with TRBD2. CDR3 length equals 13 residues. Germline V lookup: CDR1 MRHNA, CDR2 SNTAGT. Germline trimming cut 6 bases from V and 5 bases from J; bases unmatched to any gene: 4.

The chain combines TRBV19 with TRBJ1-1; D ambiguous. CDR1 is LNHDA and CDR2 is SQIVND in the germline V gene (reference sequence). The CDR3 is 13 residues long. The V and J ends lost 1 base and 3 bases respectively, with 6 bases between them. The DNA for the CDR3 is TGTGCCAGTAGTATAGTAGAAGACACTGAAGCTTTCTTT. This gives the protein CASSIVEDTEAFF. The whole variable domain, filled in from reference TRBV19 and TRBJ1-1, reads DGGITQSPKYLFRKEGQNVTLSCEQNLNHDAMYWYRQDPGQGLRLIYYSQIVNDFQKGDIAEGYSVSREKKESFPLTVTSAQKNPTAFYLCASSIVEDTEAFFGQGTRLTVV.